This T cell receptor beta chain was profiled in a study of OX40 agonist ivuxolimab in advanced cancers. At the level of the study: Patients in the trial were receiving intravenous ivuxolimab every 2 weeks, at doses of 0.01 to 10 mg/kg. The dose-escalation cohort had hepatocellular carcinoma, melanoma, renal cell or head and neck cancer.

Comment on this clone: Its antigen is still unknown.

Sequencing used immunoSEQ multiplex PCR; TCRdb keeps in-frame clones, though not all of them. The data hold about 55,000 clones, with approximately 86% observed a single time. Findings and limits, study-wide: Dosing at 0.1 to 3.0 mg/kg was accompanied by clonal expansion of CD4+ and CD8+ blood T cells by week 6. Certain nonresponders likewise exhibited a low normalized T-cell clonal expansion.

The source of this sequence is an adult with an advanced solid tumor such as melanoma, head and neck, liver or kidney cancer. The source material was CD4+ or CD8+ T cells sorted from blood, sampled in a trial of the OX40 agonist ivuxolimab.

The CDR3 reads CASSPSAGEAFF. In nucleotides, the CDR3 is TGTGCCAGCAGCCCCTCGGCAGGAGAAGCTTTCTTT. This rearrangement joins TRBV28 to TRBJ1-1, with D unresolved. The ends were cut back, 6 bases at V and 8 bases at J, with 13 bases in the middle. The CDR3 sequence is 12 residues long. The germline V gene has CDR1 MDHEN and CDR2 SYDVKM.